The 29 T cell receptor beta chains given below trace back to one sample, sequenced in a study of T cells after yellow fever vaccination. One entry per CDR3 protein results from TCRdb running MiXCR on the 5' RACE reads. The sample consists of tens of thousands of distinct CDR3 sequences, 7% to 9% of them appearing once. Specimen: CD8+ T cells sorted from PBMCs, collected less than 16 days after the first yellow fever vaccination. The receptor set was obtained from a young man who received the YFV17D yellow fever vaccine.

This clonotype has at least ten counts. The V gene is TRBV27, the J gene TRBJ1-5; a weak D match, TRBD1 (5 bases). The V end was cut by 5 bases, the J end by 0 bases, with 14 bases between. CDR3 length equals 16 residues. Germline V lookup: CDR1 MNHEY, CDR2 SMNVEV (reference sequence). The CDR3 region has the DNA TGTGCCAGCAGTCCCTACTGGGGGGTTAGCAATCAGCCCCAGCATTTT. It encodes CASSPYWGVSNQPQHF.

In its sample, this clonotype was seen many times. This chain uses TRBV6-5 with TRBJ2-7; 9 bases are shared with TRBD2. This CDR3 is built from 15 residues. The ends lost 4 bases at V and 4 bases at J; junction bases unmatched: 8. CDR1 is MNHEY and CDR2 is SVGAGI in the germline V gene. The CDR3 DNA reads TGTGCCAGCAGTTTACTGCCTAGCGGGGAGTACGAGCAGTACTTC. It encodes CASSLLPSGEYEQYF.

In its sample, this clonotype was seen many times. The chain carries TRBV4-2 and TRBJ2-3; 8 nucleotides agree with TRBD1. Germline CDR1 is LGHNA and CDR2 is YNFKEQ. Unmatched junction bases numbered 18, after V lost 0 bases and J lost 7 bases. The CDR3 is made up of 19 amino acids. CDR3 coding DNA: TGTGCCAGCAGCCAAGATAGGGGTTGGACAGGGTGGGAAACGAATACGCAGTATTTT. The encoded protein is CASSQDRGWTGWETNTQYF.

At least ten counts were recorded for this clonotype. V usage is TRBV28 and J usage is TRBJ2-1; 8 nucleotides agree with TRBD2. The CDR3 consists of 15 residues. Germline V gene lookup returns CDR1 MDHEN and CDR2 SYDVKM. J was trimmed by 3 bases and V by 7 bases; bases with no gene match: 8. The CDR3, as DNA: TGTGCCAGCACCTATTCGGGGGGGAGCTACAATGAGCAGTTCTTC. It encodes CASTYSGGSYNEQFF.

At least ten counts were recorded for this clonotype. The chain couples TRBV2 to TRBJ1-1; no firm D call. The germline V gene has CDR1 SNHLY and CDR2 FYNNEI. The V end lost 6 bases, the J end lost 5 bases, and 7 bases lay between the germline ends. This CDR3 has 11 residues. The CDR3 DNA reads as TGTGCCAGCAGGGAATCGACTGAAGCTTTCTTT. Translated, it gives CASRESTEAFF.

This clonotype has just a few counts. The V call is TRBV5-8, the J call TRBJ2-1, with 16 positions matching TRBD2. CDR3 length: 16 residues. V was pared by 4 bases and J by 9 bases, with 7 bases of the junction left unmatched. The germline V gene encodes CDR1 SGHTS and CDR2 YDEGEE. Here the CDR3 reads CASSAGTSGGEGEQFF. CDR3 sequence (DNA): TGTGCCAGCAGCGCCGGGACTAGCGGGGGGGAAGGTGAGCAGTTCTTC.

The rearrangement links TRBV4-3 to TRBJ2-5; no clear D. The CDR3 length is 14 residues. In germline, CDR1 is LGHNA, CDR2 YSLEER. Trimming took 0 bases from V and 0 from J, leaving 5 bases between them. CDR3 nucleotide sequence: TGCGCCAGCAGCCAAGACAGAAACCAAGAGACCCAGTACTTC. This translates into CASSQDRNQETQYF.

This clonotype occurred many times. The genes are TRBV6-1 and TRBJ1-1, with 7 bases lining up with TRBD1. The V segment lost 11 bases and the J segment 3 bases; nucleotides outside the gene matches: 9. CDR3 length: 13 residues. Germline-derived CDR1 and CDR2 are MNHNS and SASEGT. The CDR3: CAASTGIYTEAFF. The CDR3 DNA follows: TGTGCCGCTTCGACAGGGATCTACACTGAAGCTTTCTTT.

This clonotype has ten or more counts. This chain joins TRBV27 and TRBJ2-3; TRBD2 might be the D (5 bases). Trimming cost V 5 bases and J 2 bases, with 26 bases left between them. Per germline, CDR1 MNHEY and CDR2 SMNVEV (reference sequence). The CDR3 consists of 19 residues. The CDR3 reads CASSRRPRGESPNTDTQYF. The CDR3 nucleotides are TGTGCCAGCAGTCGCCGACCCCGGGGAGAAAGTCCGAACACAGATACGCAGTATTTT.

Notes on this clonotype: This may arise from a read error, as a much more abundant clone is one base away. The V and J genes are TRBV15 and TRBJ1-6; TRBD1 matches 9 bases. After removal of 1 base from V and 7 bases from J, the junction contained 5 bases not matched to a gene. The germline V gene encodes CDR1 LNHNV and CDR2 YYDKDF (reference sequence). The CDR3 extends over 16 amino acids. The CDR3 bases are TGTGCCACCAGCAGAGTAGCGGGACAGGGAAATTCACCCCTCCACTTT. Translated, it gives CATSRVAGQGNSPLHF.

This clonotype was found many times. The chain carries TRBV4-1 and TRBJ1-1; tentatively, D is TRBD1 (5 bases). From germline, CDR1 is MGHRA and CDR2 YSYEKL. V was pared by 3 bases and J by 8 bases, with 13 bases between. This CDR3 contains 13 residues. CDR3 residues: CASSQGVPTEAFF. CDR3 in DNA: TGCGCCAGCAGCCAGGGGGTACCGACAGAAGCTTTCTTT.

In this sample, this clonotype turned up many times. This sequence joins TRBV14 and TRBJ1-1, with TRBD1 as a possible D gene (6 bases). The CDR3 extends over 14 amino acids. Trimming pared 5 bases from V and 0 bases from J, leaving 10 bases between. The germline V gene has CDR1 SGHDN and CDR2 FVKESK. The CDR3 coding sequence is TGTGCCAGCAGCGATCAGGGGTTGAACACTGAAGCTTTCTTT. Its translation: CASSDQGLNTEAFF.

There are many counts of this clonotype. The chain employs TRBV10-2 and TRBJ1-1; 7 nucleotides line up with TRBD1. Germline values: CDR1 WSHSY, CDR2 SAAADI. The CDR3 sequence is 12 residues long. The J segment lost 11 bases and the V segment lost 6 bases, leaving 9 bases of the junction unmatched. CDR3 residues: CASSPRGFRAFF. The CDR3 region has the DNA TGCGCCAGCAGCCCCAGGGGGTTTAGGGCTTTCTTT.

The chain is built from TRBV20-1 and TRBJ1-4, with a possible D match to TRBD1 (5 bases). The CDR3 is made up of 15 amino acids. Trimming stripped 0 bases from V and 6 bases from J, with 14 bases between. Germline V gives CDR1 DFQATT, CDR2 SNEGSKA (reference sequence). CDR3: CSARDVKGRHEKLFF. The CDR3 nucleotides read TGCAGTGCTAGAGATGTTAAGGGGCGTCATGAAAAACTGTTTTTT.

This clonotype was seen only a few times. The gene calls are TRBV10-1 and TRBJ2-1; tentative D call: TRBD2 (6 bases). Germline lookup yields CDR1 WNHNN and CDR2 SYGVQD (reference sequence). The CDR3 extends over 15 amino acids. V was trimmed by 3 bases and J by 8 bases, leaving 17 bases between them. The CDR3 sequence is CASSESGLATDEQFF. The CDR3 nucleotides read TGCGCCAGCAGTGAATCAGGGCTAGCGACCGATGAGCAGTTCTTC.

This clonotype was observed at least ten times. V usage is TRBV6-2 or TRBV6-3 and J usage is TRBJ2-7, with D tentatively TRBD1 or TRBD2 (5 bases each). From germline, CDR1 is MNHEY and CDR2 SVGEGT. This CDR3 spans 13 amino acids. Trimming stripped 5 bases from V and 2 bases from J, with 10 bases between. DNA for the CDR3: TGTGCCAGCAGTGGGACCGAACCCTACGAGCAGTACTTC. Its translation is CASSGTEPYEQYF.

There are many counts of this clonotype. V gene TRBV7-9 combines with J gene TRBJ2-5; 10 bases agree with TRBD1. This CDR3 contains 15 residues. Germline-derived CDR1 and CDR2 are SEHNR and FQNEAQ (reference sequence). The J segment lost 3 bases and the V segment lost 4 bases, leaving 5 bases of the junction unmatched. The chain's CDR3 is CASSSRTGGEETQYF. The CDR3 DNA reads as TGTGCCAGCAGCTCACGGACAGGGGGGGAAGAGACCCAGTACTTC. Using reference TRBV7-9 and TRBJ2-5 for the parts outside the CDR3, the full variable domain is DTGVSQNPRHKITKRGQNVTFRCDPISEHNRLYWYRQTLGQGPEFLTYFQNEAQLEKSRLLSDRFSAERPKGSFSTLEIQRTEQGDSAMYLCASSSRTGGEETQYFGPGTRLLVL.

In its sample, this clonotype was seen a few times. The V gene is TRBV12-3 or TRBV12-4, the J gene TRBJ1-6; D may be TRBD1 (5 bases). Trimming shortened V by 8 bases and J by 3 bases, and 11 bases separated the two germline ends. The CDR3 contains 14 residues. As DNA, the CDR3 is TGTGCCAGCGTGGGGGGGGACTATAATTCACCCCTCCACTTT. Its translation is CASVGGDYNSPLHF.

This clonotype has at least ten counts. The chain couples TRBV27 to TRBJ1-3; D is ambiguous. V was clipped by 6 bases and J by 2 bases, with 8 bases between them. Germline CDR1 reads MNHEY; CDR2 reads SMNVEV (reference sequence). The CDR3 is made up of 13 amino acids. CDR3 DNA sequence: TGTGCCAGCAGCAGTACAGCTGGAAACACCATATATTTT. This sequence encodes CASSSTAGNTIYF.

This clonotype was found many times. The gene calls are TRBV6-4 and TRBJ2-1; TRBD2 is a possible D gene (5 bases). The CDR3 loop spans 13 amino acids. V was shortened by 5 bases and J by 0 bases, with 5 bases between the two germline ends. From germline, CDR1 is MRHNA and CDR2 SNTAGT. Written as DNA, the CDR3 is TGTGCCAGCAGTAGCGGCTCCTACAATGAGCAGTTCTTC. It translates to CASSSGSYNEQFF.

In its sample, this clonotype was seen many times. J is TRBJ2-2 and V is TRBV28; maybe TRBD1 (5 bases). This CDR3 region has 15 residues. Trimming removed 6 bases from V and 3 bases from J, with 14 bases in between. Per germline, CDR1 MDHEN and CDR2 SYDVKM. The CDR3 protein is CASSRTTVYTGELFF. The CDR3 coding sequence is TGTGCCAGCAGCCGCACGACAGTTTACACCGGGGAGCTGTTTTTT.

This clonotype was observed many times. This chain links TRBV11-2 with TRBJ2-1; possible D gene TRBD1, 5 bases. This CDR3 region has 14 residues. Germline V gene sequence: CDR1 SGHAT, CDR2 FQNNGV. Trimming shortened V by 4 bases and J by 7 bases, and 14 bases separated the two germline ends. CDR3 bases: TGTGCCAGCAGCTCCTGGCAGGGTCGGAATGAGCAGTTCTTC. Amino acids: CASSSWQGRNEQFF.

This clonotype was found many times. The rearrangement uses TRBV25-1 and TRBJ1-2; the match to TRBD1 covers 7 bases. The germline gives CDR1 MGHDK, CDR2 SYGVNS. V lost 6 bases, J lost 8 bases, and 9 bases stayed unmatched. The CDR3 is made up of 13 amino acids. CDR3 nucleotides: TGTGCCAGCAGATCCGGGACAGCGAGCGGCTACACCTTC. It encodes CASRSGTASGYTF.

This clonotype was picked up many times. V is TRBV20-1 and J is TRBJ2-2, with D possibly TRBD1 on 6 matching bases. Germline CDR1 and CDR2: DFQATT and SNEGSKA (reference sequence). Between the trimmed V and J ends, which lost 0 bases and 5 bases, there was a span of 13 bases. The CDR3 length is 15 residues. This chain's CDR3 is CSARDKWTATGELFF. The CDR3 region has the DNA TGCAGTGCTAGAGATAAGTGGACAGCTACCGGGGAGCTGTTTTTT.

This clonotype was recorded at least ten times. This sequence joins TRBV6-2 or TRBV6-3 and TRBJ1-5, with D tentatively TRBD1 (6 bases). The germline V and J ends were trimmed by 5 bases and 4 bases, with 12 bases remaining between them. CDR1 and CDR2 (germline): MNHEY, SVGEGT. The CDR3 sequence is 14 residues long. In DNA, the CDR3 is TGTGCCAGCAGTCTCGGACAGCTGAATCAGCCCCAGCATTTT. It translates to CASSLGQLNQPQHF.

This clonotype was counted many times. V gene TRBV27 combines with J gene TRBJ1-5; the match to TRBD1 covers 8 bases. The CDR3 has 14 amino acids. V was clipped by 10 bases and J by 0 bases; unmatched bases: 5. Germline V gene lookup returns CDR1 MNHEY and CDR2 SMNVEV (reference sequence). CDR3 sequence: CAILDRGSNQPQHF. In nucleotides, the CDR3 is TGTGCCATCCTCGACAGGGGTAGCAATCAGCCCCAGCATTTT.

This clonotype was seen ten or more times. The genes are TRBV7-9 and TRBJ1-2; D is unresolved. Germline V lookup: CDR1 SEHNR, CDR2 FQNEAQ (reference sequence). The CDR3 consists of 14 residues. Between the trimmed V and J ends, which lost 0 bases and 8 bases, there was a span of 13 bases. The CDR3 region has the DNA TGTGCCAGCAGCTTAGCCGGGGAGCCAAGGGGCTACACCTTC. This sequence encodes CASSLAGEPRGYTF.

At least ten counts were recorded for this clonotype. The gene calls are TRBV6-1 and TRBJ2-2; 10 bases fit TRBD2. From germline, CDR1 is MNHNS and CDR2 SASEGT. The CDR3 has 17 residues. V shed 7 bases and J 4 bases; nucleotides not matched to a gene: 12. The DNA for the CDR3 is TGTGCCAGCAACCAAGGGAGTAGCGGGGGGACCACCGGGGAGCTGTTTTTT. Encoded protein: CASNQGSSGGTTGELFF.

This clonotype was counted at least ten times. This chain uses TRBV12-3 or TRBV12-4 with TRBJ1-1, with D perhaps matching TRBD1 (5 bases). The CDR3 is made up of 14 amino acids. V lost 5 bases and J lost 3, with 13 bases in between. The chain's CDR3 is CASSVRVSDTEAFF. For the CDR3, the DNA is TGTGCCAGCAGTGTCAGGGTGTCGGACACTGAAGCTTTCTTT.